The clone carrying this T cell receptor (beta chain) was seen once. Its matching antigen is unknown. The data were obtained in a study of shared clonotypes between healthy human individuals. Study as a whole: Each donor's CD4 naive and CD4 memory cells filled three plates apiece, CD8 naive two, and CD8 memory one. Study conclusions and caveats: Memory subsets generally showed smaller estimated richness than naive subsets did. Exclusively blood specimens were collected; tissue repertoires likely differ. Genetic and exposure-history diversity was limited by the few donors.

The naive CD8 subset, CD45RO-negative cells positively selected for CCR7, excluded terminally differentiated effector memory CD45RA+ cells. Only in-frame clones appear in the TCRdb table, and some are missing; sequencing was by immunoSEQ multiplex PCR. The sample carries approximately 590,000 clones, about 95% recorded once. Germline V lookup: CDR1 SNHLY, CDR2 FYNNEI. V shed 4 bases and J shed 0 bases, with 16 bases lying between them. This CDR3 contains 16 residues. The sequence came from a woman aged 25 to 39 in good health. Sequencing was carried out using naive CD8+ T cells sorted from blood. The chain uses TRBV2 and TRBJ2-7, with D perhaps assigned TRBD1 or TRBD2 (6 bases each). The CDR3 region has the DNA TGTGCCAGCAGTGGGGGGGCCCCAGTGCTCTCCTACGAGCAGTACTTC. Its translation: CASSGGAPVLSYEQYF. The full variable domain, with the rest looked up from reference TRBV2 and TRBJ2-7, is EPEVTQTPSHQVTQMGQEVILRCVPISNHLYFYWYRQILGQKVEFLVSFYNNEISEKSEIFDDQFSVERPDGSNFTLKIRSTKLEDSAMYFCASSGGAPVLSYEQYFGPGTRLTVT.